Described below is a single T cell receptor (beta chain) sequence and its context. No antigen is known for it. The data derive from a study of T cell responses to AZD1222 COVID-19 vaccine. Study observations and caveats: When two AZD1222 doses had been given, Spike-specific TCR breadth and depth rose. Among spike-specific TCRs, nearly half reportedly target unmutated variant regions.

Sequenced by immunoSEQ multiplex PCR; TCRdb stores in-frame clones only, minus some. The profile shows roughly 77,000 clones, more than 85% of them singletons. This CDR3 is 14 amino acids long. CDR1 is MDHEN, CDR2 SYDVKM, per germline. With 6 bases clipped from V and 5 bases from J, the junction kept 9 bases outside the gene matches. The gene calls are TRBV28 and TRBJ1-1, with 7 bases that match TRBD1. The clonotype comes from an adult in good health. Material: peripheral blood, obtained on day 0 of AZD1222 vaccination. CDR3: CASRLPQGGTEAFF. CDR3 sequence (DNA): TGTGCCAGCAGACTCCCTCAGGGGGGGACTGAAGCTTTCTTT.